This T cell receptor beta chain comes out of a study of shared clonotypes between healthy human individuals. As for the study in general: Each donor's CD8 memory used one plate, CD8 naive two, each CD4 subset three.

Those who donated, Caucasian adults without exception, all lived in Nashville, Tennessee. The authors divided CD4+ cells into CD45RA+ naive and CD45RA-negative memory subsets. Method: immunoSEQ multiplex PCR; TCRdb's copy keeps in-frame clones and lacks some. The sample holds 400,000 to 600,000 clones, about 96% seen once. This CDR3 is 15 amino acids long. Overall study findings and caveats: Represented diversity (both genetic and exposure-history) was limited by the small number of donors.

This clone was found a few times. Its antigen is unknown. Sequencing was carried out using naive CD4+ T cells sorted from blood. This sample's subset: CD45RA+ positively selected. J is TRBJ2-7 and V is TRBV21-1; TRBD1, the D gene given by the table, was not confirmed from the DNA. TRBV21-1 is tagged as a pseudogene. The TCR comes from a woman aged 25 to 45 in good health. CDR3 sequence: CASSIQKGVFYEQYF. In nucleotides, the CDR3 is TGTGCCAGCAGCATCCAAAAAGGGGTCTTTTACGAGCAGTACTTC.